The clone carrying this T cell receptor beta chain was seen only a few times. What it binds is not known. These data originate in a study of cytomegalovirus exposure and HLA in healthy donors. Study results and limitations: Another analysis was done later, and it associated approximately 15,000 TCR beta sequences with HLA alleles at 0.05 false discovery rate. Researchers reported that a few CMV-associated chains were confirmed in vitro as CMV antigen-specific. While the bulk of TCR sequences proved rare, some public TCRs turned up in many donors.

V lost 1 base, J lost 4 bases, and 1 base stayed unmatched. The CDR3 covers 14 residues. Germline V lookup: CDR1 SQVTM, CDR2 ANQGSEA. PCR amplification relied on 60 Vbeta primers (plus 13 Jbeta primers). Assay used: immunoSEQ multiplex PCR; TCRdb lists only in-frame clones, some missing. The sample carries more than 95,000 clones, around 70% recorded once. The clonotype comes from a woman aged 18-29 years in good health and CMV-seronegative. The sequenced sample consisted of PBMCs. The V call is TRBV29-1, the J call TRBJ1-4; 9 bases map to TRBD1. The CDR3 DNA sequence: TGCAGCGTTGAAGGGACAGGGGATAATGAAAAACTGTTTTTT. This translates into CSVEGTGDNEKLFF.